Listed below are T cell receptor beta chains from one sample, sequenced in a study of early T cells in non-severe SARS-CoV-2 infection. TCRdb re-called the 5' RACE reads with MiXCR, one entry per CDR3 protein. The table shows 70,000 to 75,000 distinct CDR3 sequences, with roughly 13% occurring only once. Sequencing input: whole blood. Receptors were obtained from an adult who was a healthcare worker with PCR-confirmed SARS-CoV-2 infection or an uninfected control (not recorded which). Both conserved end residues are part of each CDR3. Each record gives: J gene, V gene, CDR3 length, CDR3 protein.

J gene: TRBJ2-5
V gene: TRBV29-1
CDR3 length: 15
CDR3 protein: CSVLKTRTGQETQYF

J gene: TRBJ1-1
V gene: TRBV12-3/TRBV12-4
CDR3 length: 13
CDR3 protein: CASSLMKTGLAFF

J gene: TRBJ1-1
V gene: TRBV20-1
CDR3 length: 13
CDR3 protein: CSGLTGVNTEAFF

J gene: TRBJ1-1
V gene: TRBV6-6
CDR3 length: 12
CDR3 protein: CASTAGVTEAFF

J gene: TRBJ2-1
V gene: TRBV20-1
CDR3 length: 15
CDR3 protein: CSALPGTGPHNEQFF

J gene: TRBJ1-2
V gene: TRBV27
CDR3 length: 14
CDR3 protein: CASSPLRAPYGYTF

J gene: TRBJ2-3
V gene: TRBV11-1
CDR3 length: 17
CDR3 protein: CASSLMSAGMGTDTQYF

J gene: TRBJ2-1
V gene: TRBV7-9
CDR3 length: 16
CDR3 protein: CASSFKQGLSNNEQFF

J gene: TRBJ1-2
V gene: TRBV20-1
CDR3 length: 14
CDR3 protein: CSAPIQGGNYGYTF

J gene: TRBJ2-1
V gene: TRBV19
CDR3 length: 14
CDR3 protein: CASSISSRGDEQFF

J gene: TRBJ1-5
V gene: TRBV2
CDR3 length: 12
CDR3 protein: CASGQLNQPQHF

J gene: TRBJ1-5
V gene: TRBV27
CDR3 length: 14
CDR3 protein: CASRRGDRDQPQHF

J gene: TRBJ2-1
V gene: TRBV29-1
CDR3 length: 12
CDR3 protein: CSVGLAGVEQFF

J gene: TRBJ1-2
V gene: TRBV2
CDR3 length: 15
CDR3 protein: CASKKDGQGDYGYTF

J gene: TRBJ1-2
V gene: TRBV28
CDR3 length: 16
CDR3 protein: CASSAKGQYANYGYTF

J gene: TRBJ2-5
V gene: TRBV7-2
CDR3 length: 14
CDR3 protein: CASSLRGFGETQYF

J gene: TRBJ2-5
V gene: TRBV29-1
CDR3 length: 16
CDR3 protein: CSGGGLYREPLETQYF

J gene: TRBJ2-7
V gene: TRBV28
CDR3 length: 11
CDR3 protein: CASSSAVEQYF

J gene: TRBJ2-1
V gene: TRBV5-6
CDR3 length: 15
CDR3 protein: CASSPPGQRDNEQFF

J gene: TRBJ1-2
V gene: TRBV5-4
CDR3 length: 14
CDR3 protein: CASNSQQGNYGYTF

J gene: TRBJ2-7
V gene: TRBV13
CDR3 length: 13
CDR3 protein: CASSAWTGYEQYF

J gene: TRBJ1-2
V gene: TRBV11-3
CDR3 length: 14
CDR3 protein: CASSRDRVAYGYTF

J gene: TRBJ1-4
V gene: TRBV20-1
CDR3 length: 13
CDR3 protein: CSARATGFEKLFF

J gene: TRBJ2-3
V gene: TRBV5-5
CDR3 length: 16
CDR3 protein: CASSLAFTGGTDTQYF

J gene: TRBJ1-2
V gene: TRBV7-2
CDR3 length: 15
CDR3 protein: CASTHGRESDYGYTF

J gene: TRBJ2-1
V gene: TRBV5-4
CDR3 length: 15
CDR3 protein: CASSPELSSYNEQFF

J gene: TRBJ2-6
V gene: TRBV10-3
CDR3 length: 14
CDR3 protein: CAIRKGSGANVLTF

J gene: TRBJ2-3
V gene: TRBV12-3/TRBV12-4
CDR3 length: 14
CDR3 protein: CASRDGPGTDTQYF

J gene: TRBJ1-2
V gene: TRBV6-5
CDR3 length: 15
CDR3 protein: CASSTPQTGGDGYTF

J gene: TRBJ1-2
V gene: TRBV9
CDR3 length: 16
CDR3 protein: CASSTTDRGPGSGYTF

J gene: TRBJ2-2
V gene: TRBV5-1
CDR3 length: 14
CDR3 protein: CASSWLVNTGELFF

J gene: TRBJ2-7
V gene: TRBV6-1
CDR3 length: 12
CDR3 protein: CASSATRDEQYF

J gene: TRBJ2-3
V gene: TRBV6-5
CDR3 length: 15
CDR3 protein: CASRRRGGLGDTQYF

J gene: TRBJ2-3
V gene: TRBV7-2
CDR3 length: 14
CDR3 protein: CASSLQGRSDTQYF

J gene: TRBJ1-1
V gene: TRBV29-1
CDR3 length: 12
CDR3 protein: CSVVGDSSEAFF

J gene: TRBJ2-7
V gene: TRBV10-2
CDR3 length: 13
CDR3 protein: CASSSSGVYEQYF

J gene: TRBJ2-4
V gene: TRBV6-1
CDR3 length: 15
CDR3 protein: CASSDSGLAKNIQYF

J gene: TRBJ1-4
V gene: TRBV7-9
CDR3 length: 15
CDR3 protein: CASSYGPPGEEKLFF

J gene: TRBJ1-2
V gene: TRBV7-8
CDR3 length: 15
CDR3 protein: CASSLGLGKGYGYTF

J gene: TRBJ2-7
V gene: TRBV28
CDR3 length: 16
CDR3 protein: CASSGLAGGLSYEQYF

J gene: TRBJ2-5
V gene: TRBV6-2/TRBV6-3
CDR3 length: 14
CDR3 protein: CASSNRTGGETQYF

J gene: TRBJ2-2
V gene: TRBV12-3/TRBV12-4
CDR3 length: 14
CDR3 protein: CASRDRSMPGELFF

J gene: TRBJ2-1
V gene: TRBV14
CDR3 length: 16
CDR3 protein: CASSRTGTGIRDEQFF

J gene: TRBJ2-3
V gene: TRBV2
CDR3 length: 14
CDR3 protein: CATTRQGFTDTQYF

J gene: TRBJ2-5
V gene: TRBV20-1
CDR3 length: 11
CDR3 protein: CSASTQETQYF

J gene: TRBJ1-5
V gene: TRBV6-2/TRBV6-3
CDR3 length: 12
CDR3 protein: CASSYRDQPQHF

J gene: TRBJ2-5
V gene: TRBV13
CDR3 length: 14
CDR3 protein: CASSLGQFPQTQYF

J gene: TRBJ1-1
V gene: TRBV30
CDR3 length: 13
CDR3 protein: CAWTRTGYTEAFF

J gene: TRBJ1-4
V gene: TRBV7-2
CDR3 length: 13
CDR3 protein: CASSLSEYEKLFF

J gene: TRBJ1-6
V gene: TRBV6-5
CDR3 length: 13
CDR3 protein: CASRSVNNSPLHF

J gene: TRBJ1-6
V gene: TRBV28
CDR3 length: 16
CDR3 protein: CASTPGGGNRRSPLHF